One sample yielded the 18 T cell receptor beta chains listed below, sequenced in a study of T cell repertoires in cytomegalovirus infection. From the reads, TCRdb called clonotypes with MiXCR, one entry per CDR3 protein. The table lists approximately 730,000 distinct CDR3 sequences, just under 30% of them singletons. Antigens for these TCRs are unknown. This specimen consisted of cultured CD8+ T cells from PBMCs, obtained from culture after CMV antigen stimulation. The receptors come from a human donor in good health (CMV status not recorded). Some clones in this sample may be carry-over from other donors' samples.

This clonotype is a singleton in its sample. The chain employs TRBV7-6 and TRBJ2-7; D may be TRBD2 (5 bases). The germline gives CDR1 SGHVS, CDR2 FNYEAQ. This CDR3 is 13 amino acids long. V lost 5 bases and J lost 4, with 12 bases in between. DNA of the CDR3: TGTGCCAGCAGCCAGGAGGTAGGTTACGAGCAGTACGTC. It is translated as CASSQEVGYEQYV.

CDR3 DNA: TGCGCCAGCAGACCAAGGCTGGTATTGCAGTACGTC. As protein: CASRPRLVLQYV. The chain combines TRBV23-1 with TRBJ2-7; D gene ambiguous. TRBV23-1 is an ORF, with its function uncertain. The CDR3 consists of 12 residues. Trimming removed 6 bases from V and 9 bases from J, with 15 bases in between.

The V gene is TRBV15, the J gene TRBJ2-5; D remains ambiguous. V lost 4 bases, J lost 0 bases, and 15 bases lay in between. This CDR3 is 16 amino acids long. Germline loops: CDR1 LNHNV, CDR2 YYDKDF (reference sequence). CDR3 nucleotides: TGTGCCACCAGCACCTATCGGGCACGGTACCAAGAGACCCAGTACTTC. It is translated as CATSTYRARYQETQYF.

The chain recombines TRBV20-1 with TRBJ2-1; 9 bases line up with TRBD2. After removal of 6 bases from V and 3 bases from J, the junction contained 6 bases not matched to a gene. Germline V CDR1 and CDR2: DFQATT, SNEGSKA (reference sequence). This CDR3 has 14 amino acids. CDR3 in amino acids: CSAASGVGYNEQFF. The CDR3 nucleotides read TGCAGTGCCGCTAGCGGGGTTGGCTACAATGAGCAGTTCTTC.

The chain links TRBV18 to TRBJ1-1, with a possible D match to TRBD1 (6 bases). CDR1 KGHSH and CDR2 LQKENI come from the germline V gene. The CDR3 spans 15 residues. With 4 bases removed from V and 5 bases from J, the gap between germline ends came to 17 bases. As DNA, the CDR3 is TGTGCCAGCTCACGATACAGGGCCGGATGGACTGAAGCTTTCTTT. It yields the protein CASSRYRAGWTEAFF.

V is TRBV6-1 and J is TRBJ1-2; D might be TRBD1 (6 bases). V lost 0 bases and J lost 4, with 12 bases in between. This CDR3 contains 15 residues. Germline CDR1 is MNHNS and CDR2 is SASEGT. The CDR3 coding sequence is TGTGCCAGCAGTGAAGCCCCAGGGGCCGGCTATGGCTACACCTTC. Translated: CASSEAPGAGYGYTF.

Many counts were recorded for this clonotype. The chain joins TRBV7-6 to TRBJ1-4, with D uncertain. This CDR3 has 14 amino acids. Germline CDR1 SGHVS, CDR2 FNYEAQ. V was pared by 2 bases and J by 8 bases, with 12 bases between. In DNA form, the CDR3 reads TGTGCCAGCAGCTTATCATACTTGGACGAAAAACTGTTTTTT. Translation gives CASSLSYLDEKLFF. The variable domain in full, completed from reference TRBV7-6 and TRBJ1-4, reads GAGVSQSPRYKVTKRGQDVALRCDPISGHVSLYWYRQALGQGPEFLTYFNYEAQQDKSGLPNDRFSAERPEGSISTLTIQRTEQRDSAMYRCASSLSYLDEKLFFGSGTQLSVL.

Concerning this clonotype itself: A read error may produce the germline difference seen at one junction end. V usage is TRBV12-3 or TRBV12-4 and J usage is TRBJ2-1; D call uncertain. The length of the CDR3 is 14 residues. In DNA form, the CDR3 reads TGTGCCACCAGTTGGTCCCTCAATTACAATGAGCAGTTCTTC. This codes for CATSWSLNYNEQFF.

This clonotype was recorded a few times. The genes are TRBV19 and TRBJ2-1; a possible D gene is TRBD1 (5 bases). Trimming shortened V by 2 bases and J by 5 bases, and 7 bases separated the two germline ends. Germline V gene sequence: CDR1 LNHDA, CDR2 SQIVND (reference sequence). The CDR3 extends over 13 amino acids. Here the CDR3 reads CASSIRQNNEQFF. The CDR3 DNA sequence: TGTGCCAGTAGTATACGACAGAACAATGAGCAGTTCTTC.

This chain links TRBV4-1 with TRBJ2-1; maybe TRBD2 (6 bases). The CDR3 runs to 16 residues. The ends were cut back, 3 bases at V and 0 bases at J, with 12 bases in the middle. Per germline, CDR1 MGHRA and CDR2 YSYEKL. The CDR3 nucleotides read TGCGCCAGCAGCCAGGGGACTTTAAGCTCCTACAATGAGCAGTTCTTC. This translates into CASSQGTLSSYNEQFF.

This clonotype occurred a few times. The gene calls are TRBV25-1 and TRBJ1-1; TRBD1 aligns across 8 bases. From germline, CDR1 is MGHDK and CDR2 SYGVNS. This CDR3 region has 19 residues. J gave up 1 base and V 0 bases, and 13 bases lay outside the gene matches. CDR3 sequence reads: CASSEYFLGGQGRNTEAFF. The CDR3 DNA reads as TGTGCCAGCAGTGAATATTTTCTTGGCGGACAGGGTAGGAACACTGAAGCTTTCTTT.

This clonotype was found many times. This chain connects TRBV12-5 to TRBJ1-1, with unresolved D. Trimming stripped 0 bases from V and 5 bases from J, with 22 bases between. The CDR3 length is 18 residues. Germline values: CDR1 LGHNT, CDR2 FRNRAP. The CDR3 spells CASGLVLEQKGRETEAFF. The CDR3 nucleotides are TGTGCTAGTGGTTTGGTACTAGAGCAGAAAGGACGTGAGACTGAAGCTTTCTTT.

This clonotype turned up a few times. The chain carries TRBV28 and TRBJ2-7; 9 bases are a match to TRBD1. The CDR3 covers 17 residues. Germline assignment: CDR1 MDHEN and CDR2 SYDVKM. J lost 0 bases, V lost 7 bases, and 13 bases had no gene match. Here the CDR3 reads CASTPGTGTLYSYEQYV. The CDR3 coding sequence is TGTGCCAGCACCCCTGGGACAGGGACACTTTACTCCTACGAGCAGTACGTC.

A few counts support this clonotype. The chain couples TRBV6-2 or TRBV6-3 to TRBJ2-2; tentatively, D is TRBD2 (6 bases). This CDR3 is 16 amino acids long. V was trimmed by 5 bases and J by 4 bases, leaving 17 bases between them. From germline, CDR1 is MNHEY and CDR2 SVGEGT. CDR3 nucleotides: TGTGCCAGCAGTCTGGCCGGGACTGACATCACCGGGGAGCTGTTTTTT. Its translation: CASSLAGTDITGELFF.

This rearrangement joins TRBV12-3 or TRBV12-4 to TRBJ2-5; 11 nucleotides line up with TRBD2. V trimming: 3 bases; J trimming: 3 bases; junction bases outside the gene matches: 6. The CDR3 runs to 16 residues. This CDR3 is CASSFLELAGEETQYF. The CDR3 DNA sequence: TGTGCCAGCAGTTTTTTGGAACTAGCGGGGGAAGAGACCCAGTACTTC.

As DNA, the CDR3 is TGTGCCAGCAGTTCTCCACATCCCTACGAGCAGTACTTC. Translation gives CASSSPHPYEQYF. This chain uses TRBV27 with TRBJ2-7; D remains ambiguous. The CDR3 contains 13 residues. V was clipped by 4 bases and J by 2 bases, with 9 bases between them. Germline V CDR1 and CDR2: MNHEY, SMNVEV (reference sequence).

This clonotype was seen many times. CDR3 residues: CASSFGGGEETQYF. For the CDR3, the DNA is TGTGCCAGCAGCTTTGGCGGGGGAGAAGAGACCCAGTACTTC. This sequence joins TRBV7-6 and TRBJ2-5, with TRBD2 identical over 7 bases. V shed 3 bases, J shed 3 bases, and the junction held 4 bases outside the gene matches. The CDR3 has 14 residues. CDR1 is SGHVS, CDR2 FNYEAQ, per germline.

V and J are TRBV6-1 and TRBJ2-3; D not resolved. Germline V gene sequence: CDR1 MNHNS, CDR2 SASEGT. This CDR3 is built from 14 residues. Trimming took 5 bases from V and 4 from J, leaving 13 bases between them. The CDR3 DNA follows: TGTGCCAGCAGTTATTTGATACGGGCAGATACGCAGTATTTT. It specifies CASSYLIRADTQYF.